The next 21 T cell receptor beta chains were all read from a single sample in a study of cytomegalovirus exposure and HLA in healthy donors. Primers included in the PCR were 60 Vbeta and 13 Jbeta primers. Assay used: immunoSEQ multiplex PCR; TCRdb lists only in-frame clones, some missing. This repertoire includes tens of thousands of clones. Sequenced sample: PBMCs. Receptor source: a woman between 50 and 59 years old in good health and CMV-seropositive.

The chain combines TRBV28 with TRBJ2-7, with 7 bases identical to TRBD1. Germline values: CDR1 MDHEN, CDR2 SYDVKM. V lost 3 bases, J lost 9 bases, and 2 bases stayed unmatched. The CDR3 is made up of 11 amino acids. The DNA of the CDR3 is TGTGCCAGCAGTTTTCAGGGGGTGCAGTACTTC. This gives the protein CASSFQGVQYF.

The chain has TRBV7-3 and TRBJ1-1; 7 nucleotides align to TRBD1. Unmatched junction bases numbered 3, after V lost 4 bases and J lost 1 base. This CDR3 is 14 amino acids long. CDR1 and CDR2 from the germline V gene are SGHTA and FQGTGA. CDR3 nucleotide sequence: TGTGCCAGCAGCTCGACAGGGCGGAACACTGAAGCTTTCTTT. Its translation: CASSSTGRNTEAFF.

The gene calls are TRBV20-1 and TRBJ1-5, with D perhaps matching TRBD1 (6 bases). CDR1 is DFQATT, CDR2 SNEGSKA, per germline (reference sequence). The germline V and J ends were trimmed by 6 bases and 4 bases, with 7 bases remaining between them. The CDR3 is 11 residues long. The CDR3 here is CSAQGNQPQHF. In DNA form, the CDR3 reads TGCAGTGCCCAGGGGAATCAGCCCCAGCATTTT.

The genes are TRBV29-1 and TRBJ1-2; D gene uncertain. The CDR3 is 13 amino acids. CDR1 and CDR2 from the germline V gene are SQVTM and ANQGSEA. Trimming removed 1 base from V and 7 bases from J, with 13 bases in between. CDR3 amino acids: CSVEAQVGFGYTF. The CDR3 nucleotides are TGCAGCGTTGAAGCTCAGGTCGGATTTGGCTACACCTTC.

The chain recombines TRBV29-1 with TRBJ2-2; D is undetermined. There are 13 residues in the CDR3. Germline-derived CDR1 and CDR2 are SQVTM and ANQGSEA. V lost 5 bases, J lost 2 bases, and 9 bases lay in between. In DNA form, the CDR3 reads TGCAGCGTTCTGGCCGAAAACACCGGGGAGCTGTTTTTT. It is translated as CSVLAENTGELFF.

The J gene is TRBJ1-6, the V gene TRBV30; TRBD1 aligns across 7 bases. Per the germline V gene, CDR1 is GTSNPN and CDR2 is SVGIG (reference sequence). The length of the CDR3 is 13 residues. With 7 bases clipped from V and 8 bases from J, the junction kept 8 bases outside the gene matches. The DNA for the CDR3 is TGTGCCTATAAGGCGGGACAGTATTCACCCCTCCACTTT. It encodes CAYKAGQYSPLHF.

This chain connects TRBV6-5 to TRBJ1-2; maybe TRBD1 (6 bases). The CDR3 has 11 amino acids. Trimming stripped 5 bases from V and 5 bases from J, with 6 bases between. Germline assignment: CDR1 MNHEY and CDR2 SVGAGI. CDR3 nucleotide sequence: TGTGCCAGCAGTCAGGGGTATGGCTACACCTTC. Protein sequence: CASSQGYGYTF.

The chain carries TRBV29-1 and TRBJ1-2, with TRBD1 matching over 12 bases. Germline-derived CDR1 and CDR2 are SQVTM and ANQGSEA. The CDR3 has 17 residues. V lost 3 bases to trimming and J lost 7 bases; unmatched junction nucleotides: 15. The CDR3 bases are TGCAGCGTTGAGAGGGGATGGGACAGGGGGCTTTCTTCTGGCTACACCTTC. Its translation is CSVERGWDRGLSSGYTF.

This rearrangement joins TRBV2 to TRBJ2-5; D perhaps matches TRBD1 (6 bases). The V end was cut by 8 bases, the J end by 2 bases, with 15 bases between. Germline V gives CDR1 SNHLY, CDR2 FYNNEI. The CDR3 contains 14 residues. CDR3 DNA sequence: TGTGCCAGCCCTCCCGGGGACAAACAAGAGACCCAGTACTTC. This translates into CASPPGDKQETQYF.

V and J are TRBV5-8 and TRBJ2-7; a possible D gene is TRBD1 (5 bases). The germline V gene has CDR1 SGHTS and CDR2 YDEGEE. CDR3 size: 14 residues. With 0 bases removed from V and 3 bases from J, the gap between germline ends came to 10 bases. This CDR3 reads CASSLAGQGYEQYF. The CDR3 DNA is TGTGCCAGCAGCTTGGCCGGGCAGGGCTACGAGCAGTACTTC.

The gene calls are TRBV7-2 and TRBJ2-5; 10 bases line up with TRBD1. J lost 2 bases, V lost 6 bases, and 12 bases had no gene match. The CDR3 is made up of 17 amino acids. CDR1 and CDR2 from the germline V gene are SGHTA and FQGNSA. Here the CDR3 reads CASRWTGGTARQETQYF. The CDR3 DNA follows: TGTGCCAGCAGGTGGACAGGGGGAACGGCCCGACAAGAGACCCAGTACTTC.

The chain has TRBV9 and TRBJ2-7, with 8 bases matching TRBD1. The J segment lost 2 bases and the V segment lost 0 bases, leaving 4 bases of the junction unmatched. This CDR3 is built from 15 residues. Germline assignment: CDR1 SGDLS and CDR2 YYNGEE. The CDR3 spells CASSVAPGQAYEQYF. CDR3 sequence (DNA): TGTGCCAGCAGCGTAGCCCCGGGACAGGCCTACGAGCAGTACTTC.

The rearrangement joins TRBV10-1 to TRBJ1-2; 8 nucleotides align to TRBD1. Germline CDR1 and CDR2: WNHNN and SYGVQD (reference sequence). The V gene end was trimmed by 4 bases and the J gene end by 8 bases; junction bases not matched to a gene: 6. The CDR3 loop spans 13 amino acids. In DNA form, the CDR3 reads TGCGCCAGCAGTGTTGACAGGGGTGAGGGCTACACCTTC. Amino acid sequence: CASSVDRGEGYTF.

V is TRBV28 and J is TRBJ1-3; TRBD1 matches 7 bases. In germline, CDR1 is MDHEN, CDR2 SYDVKM. CDR3 size: 16 residues. The ends lost 5 bases at V and 2 bases at J; junction bases unmatched: 9. CDR3 region: CASSPYRGAPGNTIYF. The CDR3 DNA reads as TGTGCCAGCAGTCCGTACAGGGGAGCCCCTGGAAACACCATATATTTT. The variable domain in full, with the rest retrieved from reference TRBV28 and TRBJ1-3, is DVKVTQSSRYLVKRTGEKVFLECVQDMDHENMFWYRQDPGLGLRLIYFSYDVKMKEKGDIPEGYSVSREKKERFSLILESASTNQTSMYLCASSPYRGAPGNTIYFGEGSWLTVV.

This rearrangement joins TRBV19 to TRBJ2-5, with D possibly being TRBD1 (5 bases). The CDR3 runs to 15 residues. Germline V lookup: CDR1 LNHDA, CDR2 SQIVND (reference sequence). V gave up 0 bases and J gave up 3 bases, with 11 bases separating them. The CDR3 is CASSIDRAGKETQYF. The CDR3 DNA follows: TGTGCCAGTAGTATAGATCGGGCAGGGAAAGAGACCCAGTACTTC. Using reference TRBV19 and TRBJ2-5 for the parts outside the CDR3, the full variable domain is DGGITQSPKYLFRKEGQNVTLSCEQNLNHDAMYWYRQDPGQGLRLIYYSQIVNDFQKGDIAEGYSVSREKKESFPLTVTSAQKNPTAFYLCASSIDRAGKETQYFGPGTRLLVL.

The chain combines TRBV28 with TRBJ1-5; 10 bases agree with TRBD1. Germline values: CDR1 MDHEN, CDR2 SYDVKM. The CDR3 totals 14 residues. The trim removed 6 bases at V and 5 bases at J, leaving 4 bases unmatched. The CDR3 nucleotides read TGTGCCAGCAGCGGGACAGGGGATCATCAGCCCCAGCATTTT. Translation gives CASSGTGDHQPQHF.

J is TRBJ2-1 and V is TRBV7-6; unclear D gene. Germline CDR1 and CDR2: SGHVS and FNYEAQ. This CDR3 spans 13 amino acids. Deletions cut 4 bases from V and 3 bases from J, with 7 bases between. CDR3 nucleotides: TGTGCCAGCAGCTCACAGAACTACAATGAGCAGTTCTTC. Residues: CASSSQNYNEQFF.

V gene TRBV30 combines with J gene TRBJ2-5, with TRBD2 matching 14 bases. The CDR3 runs 16 residues. V lost 2 bases and J lost 5; bases outside the gene matches: 7. Germline V gene lookup returns CDR1 GTSNPN and CDR2 SVGIG (reference sequence). The CDR3 loop is CAWSSLGLAGEETQYF. In DNA, the CDR3 is TGTGCCTGGAGTAGTCTGGGACTAGCGGGGGAGGAGACCCAGTACTTC.

This sequence joins TRBV6-5 and TRBJ1-4; TRBD1 matches 8 bases. Germline V gene sequence: CDR1 MNHEY, CDR2 SVGAGI. V was pared by 4 bases and J by 7 bases, with 11 bases of the junction left unmatched. The CDR3 length is 16 residues. CDR3: CASSSGQGWISEKLFF. CDR3 bases: TGTGCCAGCAGTTCCGGACAGGGATGGATTAGTGAAAAACTGTTTTTT.

The V call is TRBV5-4, the J call TRBJ2-5; 7 bases fit TRBD1. The V and J ends lost 3 bases and 3 bases, in that order; junction bases with no gene match: 2. Germline V gene sequence: CDR1 SGHNT, CDR2 YYREEE (reference sequence). This CDR3 has 13 residues. In DNA, the CDR3 is TGTGCCAGCAGCTGGGACAGAAAAGAGACCCAGTACTTC. Its protein is CASSWDRKETQYF. The full variable domain, completed using reference TRBV5-4 and TRBJ2-5, is ETGVTQSPTHLIKTRGQQVTLRCSSQSGHNTVSWYQQALGQGPQFIFQYYREEENGRGNFPPRFSGLQFPNYSSELNVNALELDDSALYLCASSWDRKETQYFGPGTRLLVL.

The rearrangement joins TRBV6-5 to TRBJ1-3; D unresolved. V was shortened by 1 base and J by 2 bases, with 9 bases between the two germline ends. CDR3 size: 15 residues. The germline V gene has CDR1 MNHEY and CDR2 SVGAGI. CDR3 sequence (DNA): TGTGCCAGCAGTTACTGGCCGATGGCTGGAAACACCATATATTTT. It is translated as CASSYWPMAGNTIYF.